In this sample, the clone carrying this TCR beta chain turned up a few times. Its antigen is unknown. This sample was included in a study of T-cell memory formation after mild COVID-19. The CDR3 extends over 12 amino acids. The germline V gene has CDR1 SGDLS and CDR2 YYNGEE. Trimming stripped 6 bases from V and 7 bases from J, with 13 bases between. TCR alpha and TCR beta cDNA libraries carrying sample barcodes and UMIs came from 5'RACE with constant-segment primers. In TCRdb, the 5' RACE reads were re-called with MiXCR into one record per CDR3 protein. The sample carries 300,000 to 400,000 distinct CDR3 sequences, 15% recorded once. Study results and caveats: Contracting clones from day 15 to 85 had balanced CD4/CD8; later expanders favoured CD4+. The appearance of some responding clones in pre-infection memory suggested that cross-reactive memory joined. Second-wave clones peaking on day 37 lacked confirmed SARS-CoV-2 specificity.

The chain recombines TRBV9 with TRBJ1-2, with no clear D. The sequenced sample was PBMCs or a T cell subset sorted from them (not recorded which). The sequence was obtained from a man between 18 and 29 years old who had mild COVID-19 (a few samples of this study predate the infection). Cell type and time point are not known. The DNA of the CDR3 is TGTGCCAGCACCCGAGGGTCATCTGGCTACACCTTC. Protein: CASTRGSSGYTF. Filled out from reference TRBV9 and TRBJ1-2, the complete variable domain reads DSGVTQTPKHLITATGQRVTLRCSPRSGDLSVYWYQQSLDQGLQFLIQYYNGEERAKGNILERFSAQQFPDLHSELNLSSLELGDSALYFCASTRGSSGYTFGSGTRLTVV.